Presented here are 8 T cell receptor beta chains from one specimen sequenced in a study of T cell repertoires and HLA-DP antigens. TCRdb keeps only in-frame clones here, not all; method: immunoSEQ multiplex PCR. This sample yields around 100,000 clones, of which around 92% are seen a single time; about 0.27% belongs to the top ten. These receptors have no known antigen. The specimen was CD4+ T cells from PBMCs. The receptors originated from a woman in her late teens or twenties in good health and CMV-seronegative.

The chain is built from TRBV11-2 and TRBJ2-1; D is perhaps TRBD1 (6 bases). Trimming took 1 base from V and 9 from J, leaving 16 bases between them. Germline CDR1 SGHAT, CDR2 FQNNGV. The CDR3 covers 15 residues. CDR3 residues: CASSLGQAIRSEQFF. The CDR3 DNA reads as TGTGCCAGCAGCTTAGGACAGGCGATAAGGTCTGAGCAGTTCTTC.

The chain is built from TRBV5-6 and TRBJ2-5; 11 bases are a match to TRBD2. The trim removed 4 bases at V and 0 bases at J, leaving 2 bases unmatched. The CDR3 is made up of 15 amino acids. Germline CDR1 and CDR2: SGHDT and YYEEEE. The CDR3 loop reads CASSRLAGYQETQYF. CDR3 DNA sequence: TGTGCCAGCAGCCGACTAGCGGGGTACCAAGAGACCCAGTACTTC. Filled out from reference TRBV5-6 and TRBJ2-5, the complete variable domain reads DAGVTQSPTHLIKTRGQQVTLRCSPKSGHDTVSWYQQALGQGPQFIFQYYEEEERQRGNFPDRFSGHQFPNYSSELNVNALLLGDSALYLCASSRLAGYQETQYFGPGTRLLVL.

The chain uses TRBV10-3 and TRBJ1-1; D call uncertain. CDR3 size: 14 residues. Germline-derived CDR1 and CDR2 are ENHRY and SYGVKD. V lost 3 bases and J 2 bases, leaving 10 bases between the germline ends. The CDR3 region is CAISDGGPNTEAFF. For the CDR3, the DNA is TGTGCCATCAGTGACGGCGGGCCTAACACTGAAGCTTTCTTT.

CDR3 sequence (DNA): TGTGCCAGCAGCACCAACAGGGTTGGTACCGGGGAGCTGTTTTTT. Translating it yields CASSTNRVGTGELFF. The V call is TRBV7-3, the J call TRBJ2-2, with D possibly TRBD1 on 6 matching bases. V was shortened by 5 bases and J by 5 bases, with 15 bases between the two germline ends. The CDR3 contains 15 residues. From germline, CDR1 is SGHTA and CDR2 FQGTGA.

This clone was counted a single time. A read error may account for a junction end that differs from germline. The J gene is TRBJ2-2, the V gene TRBV9, with no clear D. The V gene's germline CDR1 is SGDLS and CDR2 YYNGEE. The CDR3 contains 13 residues. CDR3 amino acids: CASTVGYTGELFF. CDR3 bases: TGTGCCAGCACCGTAGGGTACACCGGGGAGCTGTTTTTT.

This clone was counted once. The chain is built from TRBV29-1 and TRBJ2-5; perhaps TRBD1 as D (6 bases). Germline V gene sequence: CDR1 SQVTM, CDR2 ANQGSEA. The CDR3 runs 15 residues. V gave up 4 bases and J gave up 1 base, with 16 bases separating them. The chain's CDR3 is CSVAPSGRGQETQYF. CDR3 DNA sequence: TGCAGCGTTGCACCTTCGGGCAGGGGCCAAGAGACCCAGTACTTC.

The chain links TRBV19 to TRBJ2-1, with 11 bases aligning to TRBD1. CDR1 is LNHDA and CDR2 is SQIVND in the germline V gene (reference sequence). V trimming: 5 bases; J trimming: 4 bases; junction bases outside the gene matches: 1. This CDR3 has 14 amino acids. CDR3 coding DNA: TGTGCCAGTAGTCGGGACAGGGGGTACAATGAGCAGTTCTTC. Its protein is CASSRDRGYNEQFF.

This chain joins TRBV6-5 and TRBJ2-2; possible D gene TRBD1, 6 bases. This CDR3 contains 15 residues. Trimming removed 6 bases at V and 6 bases at J, with 17 bases between. Germline lookup yields CDR1 MNHEY and CDR2 SVGAGI. The CDR3: CASRRQALAPGELFF. Here the CDR3 DNA reads TGTGCCAGCAGACGACAGGCCCTTGCCCCCGGGGAGCTGTTTTTT.